The 16 T cell receptor beta chains listed next were all sequenced from one sample in a study of T-cell reconstitution after alpha-beta-depleted transplantation in children. During its preparation, the TCRbeta library received unique molecular identifiers. TCRdb processed the PCR reads anew with MiXCR; each CDR3 protein has one entry. This table holds 73,000 or so distinct CDR3 sequences, 4.9% found once. Sequenced material: PBMCs, mostly from graft donor cells, taken 180 days after TCRalphabeta/CD19-depleted stem cell transplant. These TCRs come from a boy in the first two years of life who had a stem cell transplant for acute myeloid leukemia, so the T cells may come from the graft donor.

This clonotype has ten or more counts. The gene calls are TRBV5-1 and TRBJ2-3; 9 bases agree with TRBD2. Germline V gene sequence: CDR1 SGHRS, CDR2 YFSETQ. This CDR3 contains 14 residues. V shed 7 bases and J 1 base; nucleotides not matched to a gene: 4. CDR3 DNA: TGCGCCAGCGGGGAGCGGGGGGGCACAGATACGCAGTATTTT. Residues: CASGERGGTDTQYF. Drawing the rest from reference TRBV5-1 and TRBJ2-3, the complete variable domain is KAGVTQTPRYLIKTRGQQVTLSCSPISGHRSVSWYQQTPGQGLQFLFEYFSETQRNKGNFPGRFSGRQFSNSRSEMNVSTLELGDSALYLCASGERGGTDTQYFGPGTRLTVL.

This clonotype has a count of ten or more. This chain connects TRBV25-1 to TRBJ2-2, with D possibly TRBD2 on 6 matching bases. Trimming removed 1 base at V and 6 bases at J, with 15 bases between. The CDR3 is 16 residues long. Per germline, CDR1 MGHDK and CDR2 SYGVNS. CDR3 nucleotides: TGTGCCAGCAGTGAATGGGGCAGGGCGGGGTCCGGGGAGCTGTTTTTT. Its translation is CASSEWGRAGSGELFF.

This clonotype has a count of ten or more. The V gene is TRBV19, the J gene TRBJ1-1; 9 positions agree with TRBD1. The V segment lost 6 bases and the J segment 4 bases; nucleotides outside the gene matches: 6. Germline V gene data show CDR1 as LNHDA and CDR2 as SQIVND (reference sequence). CDR3 length: 14 amino acids. The CDR3 loop reads CASRGDRVSTEAFF. CDR3 coding DNA: TGTGCCAGTAGGGGGGACAGGGTAAGCACTGAAGCTTTCTTT.

Ten or more counts support this clonotype. This chain joins TRBV12-3 or TRBV12-4 and TRBJ2-1; D is unclear. This CDR3 is 12 amino acids long. V lost 8 bases and J 5 bases, leaving 10 bases between the germline ends. The CDR3 nucleotides read TGTGCCAGCTCCCTGAGCGACAATGAGCAGTTCTTC. It translates to CASSLSDNEQFF.

This clonotype was seen at least ten times. The rearrangement links TRBV2 to TRBJ1-5; 7 nucleotides match TRBD1. The CDR3 extends over 14 amino acids. The ends lost 7 bases at V and 3 bases at J; junction bases unmatched: 6. In germline, CDR1 is SNHLY, CDR2 FYNNEI. The CDR3 DNA follows: TGTGCCAGCACTGGGGACAGCTACAATCAGCCCCAGCATTTT. Protein: CASTGDSYNQPQHF.

This clonotype was observed many times. The gene calls are TRBV6-5 and TRBJ1-6, with D hard to call. Germline loops: CDR1 MNHEY, CDR2 SVGAGI. V was trimmed by 6 bases and J by 8 bases, leaving 8 bases between them. The CDR3 covers 12 residues. Here the CDR3 DNA reads TGTGCCAGCAGGGCGGGATATTCACCCCTCCACTTT. Protein sequence: CASRAGYSPLHF.

The table lists this clonotype with many counts. This chain uses TRBV7-2 with TRBJ1-1, with a possible D match to TRBD1 (6 bases). The CDR3 runs 15 residues. The germline V gene has CDR1 SGHTA and CDR2 FQGNSA. Trimming took 5 bases from V and 5 from J, leaving 18 bases between them. CDR3 residues: CASSPRGPTGTEAFF. DNA for the CDR3: TGTGCCAGCAGCCCGCGGGGACCTACAGGGACTGAAGCTTTCTTT.

This clonotype was detected many times. The V and J genes are TRBV5-1 and TRBJ1-2, with 9 bases identical to TRBD1. The CDR3 totals 16 residues. With V trimmed by 2 bases and J by 4 bases, 9 bases remained unmatched. Germline assignment: CDR1 SGHRS and CDR2 YFSETQ. As DNA, the CDR3 is TGCGCCAGCAGCTTTCTACAGGGGGCAACGCTCTATGGCTACACCTTC. It codes for CASSFLQGATLYGYTF.

The chain has TRBV7-9 and TRBJ1-2, with no clear D. The CDR3 is made up of 11 amino acids. Trimming shortened V by 3 bases and J by 6 bases, and 5 bases separated the two germline ends. Germline values: CDR1 SEHNR, CDR2 FQNEAQ (reference sequence). The CDR3 loop reads CASSFRHGYTF. CDR3 sequence (DNA): TGTGCCAGCAGCTTCCGTCATGGCTACACCTTC.

Many counts were recorded for this clonotype. This rearrangement joins TRBV5-1 to TRBJ2-2; D is unclear. From germline, CDR1 is SGHRS and CDR2 YFSETQ. This CDR3 has 16 amino acids. V was cut by 4 bases and J by 6 bases, with 19 bases left in between. The CDR3 DNA is TGCGCCAGCAGCCTTCAGACCCGAACGGCTCCCGGGGAGCTGTTTTTT. Translation: CASSLQTRTAPGELFF.

This chain connects TRBV5-4 to TRBJ2-1; weak D call: TRBD1 (6 bases). The V end lost 2 bases, the J end lost 4 bases, and 13 bases lay between the germline ends. Germline V gene sequence: CDR1 SGHNT, CDR2 YYREEE (reference sequence). CDR3 length: 15 amino acids. Written as DNA, the CDR3 is TGTGCCAGCAGCTTAACGGGACACGGGTACAATGAGCAGTTCTTC. It yields the protein CASSLTGHGYNEQFF. Based on the CDR3 plus reference TRBV5-4 and TRBJ2-1, the full variable domain is ETGVTQSPTHLIKTRGQQVTLRCSSQSGHNTVSWYQQALGQGPQFIFQYYREEENGRGNFPPRFSGLQFPNYSSELNVNALELDDSALYLCASSLTGHGYNEQFFGPGTRLTVL.

This clonotype was seen ten or more times. The V gene is TRBV15, the J gene TRBJ1-4; the D is unclear. CDR1 is LNHNV, CDR2 YYDKDF, per germline (reference sequence). The V and J ends lost 1 base and 0 bases respectively, with 6 bases between them. CDR3 length: 15 amino acids. The CDR3 DNA sequence: TGTGCCACCAGCAGAGCCGGGGCAACTAATGAAAAACTGTTTTTT. Encoded protein: CATSRAGATNEKLFF.

This clonotype was recorded many times. The chain links TRBV7-9 to TRBJ2-3, with D unresolved. Germline CDR1 SEHNR, CDR2 FQNEAQ (reference sequence). V was shortened by 2 bases and J by 5 bases, with 8 bases between the two germline ends. The CDR3 extends over 13 amino acids. The CDR3 DNA follows: TGTGCCAGCAGCTTATGGGATATAGATACGCAGTATTTT. Its protein product is CASSLWDIDTQYF.

This clonotype was recorded at least ten times. The rearrangement uses TRBV12-3 or TRBV12-4 and TRBJ2-3, with 10 bases aligning to TRBD1. The CDR3 extends over 14 amino acids. J lost 6 bases, V lost 6 bases, and 6 bases had no gene match. The CDR3 coding sequence is TGTGCCAGCAGCAGGGACAGGGGAGAGGATACGCAGTATTTT. This encodes CASSRDRGEDTQYF.

This clonotype showed up many times. The rearrangement links TRBV7-6 to TRBJ2-3; possibly TRBD2 for D (6 bases). Deletions cut 6 bases from V and 0 bases from J, with 7 bases between. Per germline, CDR1 SGHVS and CDR2 FNYEAQ. The CDR3 is 13 residues long. The CDR3 nucleotides are TGTGCCAGCAGGGGGGGAAGCACAGATACGCAGTATTTT. Encoded protein: CASRGGSTDTQYF.

This clonotype was recorded at least ten times. The V and J genes are TRBV29-1 and TRBJ2-7, with 10 bases that match TRBD1. Germline loops: CDR1 SQVTM, CDR2 ANQGSEA. The CDR3 length is 14 residues. V shed 4 bases and J 4 bases; nucleotides not matched to a gene: 7. CDR3 DNA: TGCAGCGTTGTAGGGGACAGGGGTTCGTACGAGCAGTACTTC. This gives the protein CSVVGDRGSYEQYF.